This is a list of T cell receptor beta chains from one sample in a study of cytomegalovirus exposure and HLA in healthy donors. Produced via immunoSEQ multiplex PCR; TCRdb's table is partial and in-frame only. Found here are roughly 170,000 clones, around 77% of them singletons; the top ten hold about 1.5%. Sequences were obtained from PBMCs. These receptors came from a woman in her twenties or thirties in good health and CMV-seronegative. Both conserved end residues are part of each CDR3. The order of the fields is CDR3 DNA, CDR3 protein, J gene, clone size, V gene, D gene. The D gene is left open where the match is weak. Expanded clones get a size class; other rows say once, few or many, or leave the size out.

cdr3_nt: TGTGCCAGCAGCTCCGACAGGGGGCCCGGGGAGCTGTTTTTT
cdr3_aa: CASSSDRGPGELFF
j_call: TRBJ2-2
clone_size: .
v_call: TRBV7-2
d_call: TRBD1

cdr3_nt: TGTGCCAGCAGCTTACTTTCTGGAAACACCATATATTTT
cdr3_aa: CASSLLSGNTIYF
j_call: TRBJ1-3
clone_size: .
v_call: TRBV7-9
d_call: .

cdr3_nt: TGTGCCAGCAGTTACGGAGATACCACAGATACGCAGTATTTT
cdr3_aa: CASSYGDTTDTQYF
j_call: TRBJ2-3
clone_size: few
v_call: TRBV6-5
d_call: .

cdr3_nt: TGTGCCAGCAGCTTCGGCGGGGGGGGCACTGAAGCTTTCTTT
cdr3_aa: CASSFGGGGTEAFF
j_call: TRBJ1-1
clone_size: .
v_call: TRBV7-9
d_call: .

cdr3_nt: TGTGCCAGCAGACGGGACAGCCACAATGAGCAGTTCTTC
cdr3_aa: CASRRDSHNEQFF
j_call: TRBJ2-1
clone_size: .
v_call: TRBV28
d_call: TRBD1

cdr3_nt: TGCGCCAGCAGCCAGGGACAGGGTAATCAGCCCCGGCATTTT
cdr3_aa: CASSQGQGNQPRHF
j_call: TRBJ1-5
clone_size: once
v_call: TRBV4-1
d_call: TRBD1

cdr3_nt: TGTGCCAGCAGCTCTCCGACAGGGACGCCTAACTATGGCTACACCTTC
cdr3_aa: CASSSPTGTPNYGYTF
j_call: TRBJ1-2
clone_size: .
v_call: TRBV7-3
d_call: TRBD1

cdr3_nt: TGTGCCAGTAGTACCCTGGGCAGGGGGCTTGAAAAACTGTTTTTT
cdr3_aa: CASSTLGRGLEKLFF
j_call: TRBJ1-4
clone_size: .
v_call: TRBV19
d_call: TRBD1

cdr3_nt: TGTGCCAGCAGGTCCATGACTAGCGGGGTCACAGATACGCAGTATTTT
cdr3_aa: CASRSMTSGVTDTQYF
j_call: TRBJ2-3
clone_size: .
v_call: TRBV11-2
d_call: TRBD2

cdr3_nt: TGTGCCAGCAGTTTGTCATCGGGACAGGCGTACAATGAGCAGTTCTTC
cdr3_aa: CASSLSSGQAYNEQFF
j_call: TRBJ2-1
clone_size: .
v_call: TRBV27
d_call: TRBD1

cdr3_nt: TGTGCCAGCAGCGTAGTGCCCGGGTTTGGTAATGAGCAGTTCTTC
cdr3_aa: CASSVVPGFGNEQFF
j_call: TRBJ2-1
clone_size: .
v_call: TRBV9
d_call: .